This T cell receptor (beta chain) stems from a study of blood T cell repertoires in COVID-19. Study details: Sites across the United States, Italy and Spain contributed samples from acute and convalescent COVID-19. T cells, B-cell-depleted T cells, or PBMCs supplied cDNA or gDNA.

In the study's own analysis: Reference gene primers were amplified, and this amplification served to estimate nucleated cell counts. Sequencing used immunoSEQ multiplex PCR; TCRdb keeps in-frame clones, though not all of them. Clone size and V and J calls were adopted from that table, with D and trimming inferred from the DNA. The sample has roughly 94,000 clones; around 83% are singletons. Trimming stripped 0 bases from V and 4 bases from J, with 7 bases between. CDR1 is SGHTA, CDR2 FQGNSA, per germline. This CDR3 is built from 14 residues. This clonotype was sampled from a man between 60 and 75 years old with acute or convalescent COVID-19. Sample: peripheral blood. This chain connects TRBV7-2 to TRBJ1-3, with D possibly TRBD1 on 5 matching bases. CDR3 nucleotide sequence: TGTGCCAGCAGCTTAGCAGGGGCCGGAAACACCATATATTTT. It translates to CASSLAGAGNTIYF.